Listed here are 27 T cell receptor beta chains from one sample, sequenced in a study of glioma-infiltrating T cells after dendritic cell vaccination. Time point defined: after dendritic cell vaccination, including at tumor progression/relapse. Produced via immunoSEQ multiplex PCR; TCRdb's table is partial and in-frame only. Here the sample spans over 75,000 clones, 70% to 90% being singletons. Sequences were derived from blood, sampled after dendritic cell vaccination. The source of these receptors is a human donor with glioblastoma.

V and J are TRBV6-1 and TRBJ1-4, with TRBD1 matching 9 bases. Looked up from germline, CDR1 is MNHNS and CDR2 is SASEGT. V was clipped by 6 bases and J by 7 bases; unmatched bases: 6. The CDR3 runs 14 residues. CDR3 residues: CASRQTGGTEKLFF. Written as DNA, the CDR3 is TGTGCCAGCAGACAGACAGGGGGGACTGAAAAACTGTTTTTT.

This clone was counted once. This chain uses TRBV15 with TRBJ2-1; TRBD2 matches at 7 bases. This CDR3 comprises 16 residues. Germline CDR1 is LNHNV and CDR2 is YYDKDF (reference sequence). With V trimmed by 0 bases and J by 7 bases, 9 bases remained unmatched. The CDR3 sequence is CATSREPRVGGNEQFF. The CDR3 nucleotides read TGTGCCACCAGCAGAGAGCCACGCGTCGGGGGGAATGAGCAGTTCTTC.

CDR3 protein: CASSYSAGLSGNTIYF. The CDR3 bases are TGTGCCAGCAGTTACTCGGCGGGGCTCTCTGGAAACACCATATATTTT. The chain is built from TRBV6-5 and TRBJ1-3, with D tentatively TRBD1 (5 bases). The CDR3 runs 16 residues. V lost 0 bases and J 0 bases, leaving 9 bases between the germline ends. The germline gives CDR1 MNHEY, CDR2 SVGAGI.

This rearrangement joins TRBV15 to TRBJ2-5, with 8 nucleotides matching TRBD2. CDR1 and CDR2 from the germline V gene are LNHNV and YYDKDF (reference sequence). Germline trimming cut 3 bases from V and 0 bases from J; bases unmatched to any gene: 3. The CDR3 runs 15 residues. For the CDR3, the DNA is TGTGCCACCAGCAGGCTCGGGGGGGACCAAGAGACCCAGTACTTC. It specifies CATSRLGGDQETQYF.

The V call is TRBV6-6, the J call TRBJ2-5; 10 nucleotides line up with TRBD2. CDR1 is MNHNY and CDR2 is SVGAGI in the germline V gene (reference sequence). Trimming took 5 bases from V and 6 from J; bases not matched to a gene: 9. The CDR3 consists of 15 residues. CDR3 bases: TGTGCCAGCAGTGCCTTCAGCGGGGGGGCGAAGACCCAGTACTTC. It codes for CASSAFSGGAKTQYF.

The V and J genes are TRBV7-3 and TRBJ2-3, with D uncertain. The V end lost 5 bases, the J end lost 5 bases, and 11 bases lay between the germline ends. The CDR3 contains 13 residues. CDR1 and CDR2 from the germline V gene are SGHTA and FQGTGA. The CDR3 DNA sequence: TGTGCCAGCAGCCCAGGCCAAGGAGATACGCAGTATTTT. It encodes CASSPGQGDTQYF.

This CDR3 is CASSSRGPYEQYF. The CDR3 coding sequence is TGTGCCAGCAGTTCAAGGGGTCCCTACGAGCAGTACTTC. The V and J genes are TRBV27 and TRBJ2-7, with D possibly matching TRBD1 (5 bases). Germline CDR1 MNHEY, CDR2 SMNVEV (reference sequence). The length of the CDR3 is 13 residues. Between the trimmed V and J ends, which lost 4 bases and 2 bases, there was a span of 9 bases.

In its sample, this clone was seen a few times. This sequence joins TRBV9 and TRBJ2-2; TRBD2 aligns across 10 bases. The ends lost 0 bases at V and 7 bases at J; junction bases unmatched: 9. The CDR3 is 17 amino acids. The germline CDR1 and CDR2 sequences are SGDLS and YYNGEE. This CDR3 reads CASSVVGLAGAVGELFF. The CDR3 DNA reads as TGTGCCAGCAGCGTAGTCGGGCTAGCGGGAGCGGTCGGGGAGCTGTTTTTT.

The chain combines TRBV11-2 with TRBJ1-5; D is perhaps TRBD1 (5 bases). The CDR3 runs to 18 residues. V shed 1 base and J shed 7 bases, with 23 bases lying between them. The V gene's germline CDR1 is SGHAT and CDR2 FQNNGV. The CDR3 spells CASSLGPAGRESRQPQHF. As DNA, the CDR3 is TGTGCCAGCAGCTTAGGGCCTGCAGGGCGCGAGTCCAGACAGCCCCAGCATTTT.

The chain carries TRBV5-1 and TRBJ2-1; 9 nucleotides line up with TRBD2. In germline, CDR1 is SGHRS, CDR2 YFSETQ. The junction had 3 bases not matched to a gene; V was cut back by 0 bases and J by 2 bases. The CDR3 runs to 16 residues. The CDR3 here is CASSLGGLATYNEQFF. CDR3 DNA: TGCGCCAGCAGCTTGGGGGGACTAGCTACCTACAATGAGCAGTTCTTC.

CDR3 region: CAISAVITDYEQYF. For the CDR3, the DNA is TGTGCCATCAGTGCCGTCATAACAGACTACGAGCAGTACTTC. The chain carries TRBV10-3 and TRBJ2-7; D unresolved. The V gene's germline CDR1 is ENHRY and CDR2 SYGVKD. The V end was cut by 4 bases, the J end by 3 bases, with 13 bases between. The CDR3 totals 14 residues.

This CDR3 is CASSPPSGDTDTQYF. CDR3 DNA sequence: TGTGCCAGCTCACCACCCAGCGGAGACACAGATACGCAGTATTTT. The chain is built from TRBV18 and TRBJ2-3; TRBD2 might be the D (5 bases). This CDR3 contains 15 residues. V lost 0 bases, J lost 2 bases, and 9 bases lay in between. Germline-derived CDR1 and CDR2 are KGHSH and LQKENI.

The chain is built from TRBV9 and TRBJ1-1; D is uncertain. The CDR3 contains 15 residues. The V end was cut by 4 bases, the J end by 4 bases, with 17 bases between. The germline CDR1 and CDR2 sequences are SGDLS and YYNGEE. CDR3 loop: CASSPRPPSSTEAFF. CDR3 DNA: TGTGCCAGCAGCCCGCGCCCCCCTTCTAGCACTGAAGCTTTCTTT. Full variable domain (outside the CDR3, taken from reference TRBV9 and TRBJ1-1): DSGVTQTPKHLITATGQRVTLRCSPRSGDLSVYWYQQSLDQGLQFLIQYYNGEERAKGNILERFSAQQFPDLHSELNLSSLELGDSALYFCASSPRPPSSTEAFFGQGTRLTVV.

A few counts support this clone. This sample includes further DNA sequences coding for the same CDR3. The V call is TRBV5-1, the J call TRBJ2-2, with TRBD2 matching 9 bases. Germline values: CDR1 SGHRS, CDR2 YFSETQ. This CDR3 comprises 15 residues. The V segment lost 0 bases and the J segment 6 bases; nucleotides outside the gene matches: 3. CDR3 coding DNA: TGCGCCAGCAGCTTGGTGGGACTAGCCTCCGGGGAGCTGTTTTTT. Encoded protein: CASSLVGLASGELFF. Variable domain in full (rest from reference TRBV5-1 and TRBJ2-2): KAGVTQTPRYLIKTRGQQVTLSCSPISGHRSVSWYQQTPGQGLQFLFEYFSETQRNKGNFPGRFSGRQFSNSRSEMNVSTLELGDSALYLCASSLVGLASGELFFGEGSRLTVL.

The CDR3 here is CASSYQGGGQPQHF. The CDR3 DNA sequence: TGTGCCAGCAGTTATCAGGGGGGCGGTCAGCCCCAGCATTTT. This rearrangement joins TRBV6-5 to TRBJ1-5, with TRBD1 matching over 7 bases. The V gene end was trimmed by 3 bases and the J gene end by 6 bases; junction bases not matched to a gene: 5. CDR1 is MNHEY and CDR2 is SVGAGI in the germline V gene. The CDR3 sequence is 14 residues long.

The V and J genes are TRBV6-5 and TRBJ1-5; TRBD1 might be the D (6 bases). Germline assignment: CDR1 MNHEY and CDR2 SVGAGI. V lost 0 bases and J lost 7, with 10 bases in between. The CDR3 runs 14 residues. CDR3 residues: CASSYSGQAQPQHF. CDR3 DNA sequence: TGTGCCAGCAGTTACTCGGGACAAGCCCAGCCCCAGCATTTT.

The chain joins TRBV2 to TRBJ1-5; tentatively, D is TRBD1 (6 bases). Germline V gives CDR1 SNHLY, CDR2 FYNNEI. Between the trimmed V and J ends, which lost 5 bases and 11 bases, there was a span of 22 bases. CDR3 length equals 15 residues. CDR3 in amino acids: CASSPAQGTGMAQHF. CDR3 coding DNA: TGTGCCAGCAGTCCAGCACAGGGCACCGGGATGGCCCAGCATTTT.

This clone was counted ten times or more. This chain connects TRBV29-1 to TRBJ1-1, with D hard to call. This CDR3 is 11 amino acids long. In germline, CDR1 is SQVTM, CDR2 ANQGSEA. Trimming cost V 5 bases and J 1 base, with 5 bases left between them. The CDR3 loop is CSVNKNTEAFF. CDR3 nucleotides: TGCAGCGTTAACAAGAACACTGAAGCTTTCTTT.

The chain combines TRBV19 with TRBJ1-1, with TRBD1 matching over 7 bases. The V gene's germline CDR1 is LNHDA and CDR2 SQIVND (reference sequence). The junction had 6 bases not matched to a gene; V was cut back by 7 bases and J by 1 base. The CDR3 is 14 residues long. For the CDR3, the DNA is TGTGCCAGTACCCCGGGACAGCAGAACACTGAAGCTTTCTTT. This encodes CASTPGQQNTEAFF.

The chain links TRBV29-1 to TRBJ1-1; TRBD1 aligns across 7 bases. Germline loops: CDR1 SQVTM, CDR2 ANQGSEA. This CDR3 has 17 residues. Trimming took 7 bases from V and 1 from J; bases not matched to a gene: 18. The CDR3 region has the DNA TGCAGCGCTTACGTAGACAGGGCAAAAACACCGAACACTGAAGCTTTCTTT. Its translation: CSAYVDRAKTPNTEAFF. Supplemented by reference TRBV29-1 and TRBJ1-1, the full variable domain reads SAVISQKPSRDICQRGTSLTIQCQVDSQVTMMFWYRQQPGQSLTLIATANQGSEATYESGFVIDKFPISRPNLTFSTLTVSNMSPEDSSIYLCSAYVDRAKTPNTEAFFGQGTRLTVV.

V is TRBV30 and J is TRBJ2-4; D may be TRBD1 (6 bases). Germline CDR1 and CDR2: GTSNPN and SVGIG (reference sequence). The CDR3 is 12 amino acids. V lost 5 bases to trimming and J lost 6 bases, with 11 bases between them. The CDR3: CAWSEGGNIQYF. For the CDR3, the DNA is TGTGCCTGGTCCGAAGGGGGAAACATTCAGTACTTC.

This clone was seen a single time. This chain uses TRBV2 with TRBJ2-1; D is possibly TRBD2 (7 bases). Germline CDR1 is SNHLY and CDR2 is FYNNEI. This CDR3 has 13 amino acids. Trimming stripped 6 bases from V and 12 bases from J, with 18 bases between. The CDR3 sequence: CASRASRGAAQFF. CDR3 DNA: TGTGCCAGCAGAGCTTCTCGGGGGGCCGCGCAGTTCTTC.

This chain connects TRBV9 to TRBJ2-2, with 10 bases lining up with TRBD2. The CDR3 is 14 residues long. V lost 3 bases to trimming and J lost 4 bases; unmatched junction nucleotides: 0. Germline assignment: CDR1 SGDLS and CDR2 YYNGEE. The CDR3 region is CASSGTSGTGELFF. The DNA for the CDR3 is TGTGCCAGCAGCGGGACTAGCGGCACCGGGGAGCTGTTTTTT. Filled out from reference TRBV9 and TRBJ2-2, the complete variable domain reads DSGVTQTPKHLITATGQRVTLRCSPRSGDLSVYWYQQSLDQGLQFLIQYYNGEERAKGNILERFSAQQFPDLHSELNLSSLELGDSALYFCASSGTSGTGELFFGEGSRLTVL.

The chain couples TRBV7-2 to TRBJ2-7; 8 nucleotides align to TRBD1. CDR1 is SGHTA, CDR2 FQGNSA, per germline. V was pared by 5 bases and J by 3 bases, with 6 bases of the junction left unmatched. The length of the CDR3 is 14 residues. DNA for the CDR3: TGTGCCAGCAGCCAGGCAGGGGGCTACTACGAGCAGTACTTC. Translating it yields CASSQAGGYYEQYF. The full variable domain, completed using reference TRBV7-2 and TRBJ2-7, is GAGVSQSPSNKVTEKGKDVELRCDPISGHTALYWYRQSLGQGLEFLIYFQGNSAPDKSGLPSDRFSAERTGGSVSTLTIQRTQQEDSAVYLCASSQAGGYYEQYFGPGTRLTVT.

The V gene is TRBV11-2, the J gene TRBJ1-4, with a weak D call TRBD1 (6 bases). In germline, CDR1 is SGHAT, CDR2 FQNNGV. The CDR3 is made up of 15 amino acids. V lost 2 bases to trimming and J lost 6 bases, with 13 bases between them. CDR3 amino acids: CASSLYGSGDEKLFF. DNA for the CDR3: TGTGCCAGCAGCTTATACGGTTCAGGGGATGAAAAACTGTTTTTT.

The chain links TRBV9 to TRBJ2-5; 12 bases are a match to TRBD2. The germline CDR1 and CDR2 sequences are SGDLS and YYNGEE. CDR3 length equals 17 residues. After removal of 0 bases from V and 2 bases from J, the junction contained 5 bases not matched to a gene. The CDR3, as DNA: TGTGCCAGCAGCGTAGGGACTAGCGGGACCTTACAAGAGACCCAGTACTTC. It specifies CASSVGTSGTLQETQYF.

The chain links TRBV19 to TRBJ2-3, with TRBD2 matching 13 bases. Germline V gene data show CDR1 as LNHDA and CDR2 as SQIVND (reference sequence). This CDR3 comprises 15 residues. Trimming removed 5 bases from V and 8 bases from J; junction bases left unmatched: 7. In nucleotides, the CDR3 is TGTGCCAGTAGTTCGACTAGCGGGAGGTCGGGTACGCAGTATTTT. Translated, it gives CASSSTSGRSGTQYF.